This T cell receptor (beta chain) was documented in a study of blood T cell repertoires in COVID-19. Study-wide context: Some COVID-19 samples were acute and others convalescent; all came from the United States, Italy and Spain. Nucleic acid was either cDNA or gDNA, and it came from T cells, B-cell-depleted T cells, or PBMCs.

Per germline, CDR1 MGHRA and CDR2 YSYEKL. V lost 2 bases to trimming and J lost 17 bases, with 22 bases between them. The CDR3 is 15 residues long. Original processing methods: Reference gene primer amplification gave nucleated cell count estimates. Profiled with immunoSEQ multiplex PCR; TCRdb holds only in-frame clones, not every one. V and J calls and clone size follow that table, whereas D and trimming were derived from the DNA. The table lists 250,000 or so clones, more than 75% of them singletons. The source of this sequence is a woman aged 40 to 50 who had recovered from COVID-19. Sequenced input: peripheral blood. The rearrangement joins TRBV4-1 to TRBJ1-6; D unresolved. CDR3 nucleotide sequence: TGCGCCAGCAGCCAATCGACCTCTGAGGTTCACCCGATCCACTTT. It is translated as CASSQSTSEVHPIHF.